This TCR beta chain was recovered during a study of blood T cells in healthy people across ages. Study-level findings and limits: Using unsorted PBMCs precluded a conclusive naive versus antigen-experienced comparison.

It was with a sample-barcoded 5' primer and a J-beta primer mix that a second PCR of roughly 7 to 12 cycles was run. TCRdb re-called the 5' RACE reads through MiXCR, storing one row per CDR3 protein. Altogether roughly 1.6 million distinct CDR3 sequences are present, roughly a third being singletons, with the ten largest covering approximately 10%. The germline gives CDR1 SGDLS, CDR2 YYNGEE. The CDR3 totals 16 residues. V lost 0 bases, J lost 5 bases, and 11 bases stayed unmatched. Turning to this clonotype: What it binds is not known.

The chain has TRBV9 and TRBJ2-7; 7 nucleotides match TRBD1. Sequenced input: blood. This sequence originates from a young woman in good health. CDR3 amino acids: CASSVEEGGRVHEQYF. Here the CDR3 DNA reads TGTGCCAGCAGCGTAGAGGAAGGGGGCAGGGTCCACGAGCAGTACTTC.